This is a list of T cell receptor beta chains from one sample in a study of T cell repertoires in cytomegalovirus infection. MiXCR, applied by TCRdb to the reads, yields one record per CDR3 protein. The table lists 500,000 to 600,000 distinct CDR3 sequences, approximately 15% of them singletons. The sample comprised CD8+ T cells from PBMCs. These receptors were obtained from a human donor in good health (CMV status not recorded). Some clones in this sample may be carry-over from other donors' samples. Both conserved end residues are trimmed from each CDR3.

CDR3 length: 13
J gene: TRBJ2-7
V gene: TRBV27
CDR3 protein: ASSPGAREVYEQY

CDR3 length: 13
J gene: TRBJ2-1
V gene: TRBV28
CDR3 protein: ASGGRIEGQGEQF

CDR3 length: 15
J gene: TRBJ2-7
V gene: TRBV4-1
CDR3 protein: ASSQDPTGQTSYEQY

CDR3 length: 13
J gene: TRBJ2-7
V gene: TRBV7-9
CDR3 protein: ASSLDLGAGSEQY

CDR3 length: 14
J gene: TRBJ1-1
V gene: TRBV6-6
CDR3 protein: ASSAVRTGTNTEAF

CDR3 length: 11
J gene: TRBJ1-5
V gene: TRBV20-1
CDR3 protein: SASKGRGQPQH

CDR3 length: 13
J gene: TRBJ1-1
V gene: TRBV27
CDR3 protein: ASSSREGANTEAF

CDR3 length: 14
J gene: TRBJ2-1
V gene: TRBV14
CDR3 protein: ASSQEGGDASNEQF

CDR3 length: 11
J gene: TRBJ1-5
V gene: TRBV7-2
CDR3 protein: ASSPWDNQPQH

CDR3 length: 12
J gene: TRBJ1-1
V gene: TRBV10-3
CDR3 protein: AISESGVNTEAF

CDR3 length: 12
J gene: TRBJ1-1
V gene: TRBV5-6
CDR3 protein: ASSAGHLNTEAF

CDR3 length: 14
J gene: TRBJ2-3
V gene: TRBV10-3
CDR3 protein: ATRAAGQGITDTQY

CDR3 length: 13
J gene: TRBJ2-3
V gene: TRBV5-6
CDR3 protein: ASSLGTGGRDTQY

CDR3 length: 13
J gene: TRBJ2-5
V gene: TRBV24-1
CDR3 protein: ATSDFLGGEETQY

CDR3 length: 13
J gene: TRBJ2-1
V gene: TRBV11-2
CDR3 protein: ASSVSNGWDNEQF

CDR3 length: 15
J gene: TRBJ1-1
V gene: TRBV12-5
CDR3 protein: ASGFLPGQLMNTEAF

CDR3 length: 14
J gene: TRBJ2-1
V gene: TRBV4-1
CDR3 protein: ASSSVAENSYNEQF

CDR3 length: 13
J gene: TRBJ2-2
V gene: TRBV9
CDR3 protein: ASSTSGTTTGELF

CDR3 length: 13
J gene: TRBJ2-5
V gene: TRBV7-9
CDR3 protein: ASSLSLGLGETQY

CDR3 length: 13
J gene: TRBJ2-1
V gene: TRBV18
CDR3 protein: ASSPPQARVGEQF

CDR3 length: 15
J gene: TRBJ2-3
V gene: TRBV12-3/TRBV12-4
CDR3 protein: ASSSTSGGASTDTQY

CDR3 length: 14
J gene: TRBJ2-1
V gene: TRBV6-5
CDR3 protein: ASSYPSGGVVNEQF

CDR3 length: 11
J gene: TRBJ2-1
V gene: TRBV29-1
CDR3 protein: SVDGGTYNEQF

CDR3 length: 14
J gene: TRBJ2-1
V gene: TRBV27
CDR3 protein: ASSGPGQNSYNEQF

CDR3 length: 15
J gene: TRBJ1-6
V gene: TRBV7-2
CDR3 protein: ASSLELPGADNSPLH

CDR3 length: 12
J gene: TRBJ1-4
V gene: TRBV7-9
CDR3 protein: ASSLARGLEKLF

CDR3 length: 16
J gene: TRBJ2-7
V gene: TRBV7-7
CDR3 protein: ASSQAAGRRFRGYEQY

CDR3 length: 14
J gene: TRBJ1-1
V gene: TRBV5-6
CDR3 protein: ASSWGTGQRGSEAF

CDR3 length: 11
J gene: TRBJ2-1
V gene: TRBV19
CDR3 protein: ASGKGGFNEQF

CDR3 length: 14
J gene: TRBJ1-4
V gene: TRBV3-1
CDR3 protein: ASSQSQNRLNEKLF

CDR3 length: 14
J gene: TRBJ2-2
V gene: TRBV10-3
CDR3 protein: AISDSDTGTAGELF

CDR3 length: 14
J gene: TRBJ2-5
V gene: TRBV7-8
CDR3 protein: ASSLKLGTGEETQY

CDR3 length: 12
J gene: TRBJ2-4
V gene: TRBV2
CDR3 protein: ASSLRASKNIQY

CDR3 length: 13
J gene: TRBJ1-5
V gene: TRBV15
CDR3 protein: ATSRHRGHNQPQH

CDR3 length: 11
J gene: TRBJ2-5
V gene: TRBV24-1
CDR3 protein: ATSDGGRETQY

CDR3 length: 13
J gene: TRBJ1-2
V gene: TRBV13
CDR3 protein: ASSLEGGEYYGYT

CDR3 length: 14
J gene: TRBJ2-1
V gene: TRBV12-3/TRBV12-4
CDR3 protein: ASSLSGLAVDNEQF

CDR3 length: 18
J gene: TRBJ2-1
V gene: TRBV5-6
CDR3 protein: ASSFGALTTLDTNYNEQF

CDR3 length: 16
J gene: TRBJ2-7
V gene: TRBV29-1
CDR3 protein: SVEGRTSGRNPPYEQY

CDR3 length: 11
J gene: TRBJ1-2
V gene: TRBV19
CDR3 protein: ASSKAGAYGYT

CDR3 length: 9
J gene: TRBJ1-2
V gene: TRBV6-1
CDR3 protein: AVRYGYGYT

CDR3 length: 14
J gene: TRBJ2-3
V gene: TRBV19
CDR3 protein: ASSATWGAERDTQY

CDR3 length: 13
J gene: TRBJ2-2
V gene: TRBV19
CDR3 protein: ASSLRTGVTGELF

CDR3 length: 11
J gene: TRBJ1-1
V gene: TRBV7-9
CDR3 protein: ASSYGQGTEAF

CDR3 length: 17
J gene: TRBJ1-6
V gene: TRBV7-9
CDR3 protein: ASSLGMTGFRGEGSPLH

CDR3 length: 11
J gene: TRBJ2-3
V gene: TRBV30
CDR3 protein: AWSVGAADTQY

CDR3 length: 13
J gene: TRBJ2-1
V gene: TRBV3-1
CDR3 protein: ASSPGLAGVHEQF

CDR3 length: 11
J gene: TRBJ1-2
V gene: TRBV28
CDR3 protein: ASSPLRNYGYT